The 30 T cell receptor beta chains given below trace back to one sample, sequenced in a study of blood T cell repertoires in COVID-19. The protocol was immunoSEQ multiplex PCR, while the TCRdb copy is restricted to in-frame clones and leaves out a portion. The sample records around 55,000 clones, less than 95% being singletons. Sequencing was carried out using peripheral blood. Receptors originate from a man aged 35-49 years with acute or convalescent COVID-19.

The V and J genes are TRBV30 and TRBJ2-3, with a possible D match to TRBD1 (6 bases). CDR3 length: 13 amino acids. CDR1 is GTSNPN and CDR2 is SVGIG in the germline V gene (reference sequence). V lost 3 bases to trimming and J lost 5 bases, with 12 bases between them. The CDR3 reads CAWSQGLVDTQYF. The DNA of the CDR3 is TGTGCCTGGAGCCAGGGGTTGGTAGATACGCAGTATTTT.

This CDR3 is CASSLGGAGGGDTQYF. CDR3 nucleotides: TGTGCCAGCAGCTTAGGCGGAGCGGGAGGAGGAGATACGCAGTATTTT. The chain links TRBV7-2 to TRBJ2-3; 9 positions match TRBD2. CDR3 length: 16 residues. With V trimmed by 1 base and J by 5 bases, 7 bases remained unmatched. The germline V gene has CDR1 SGHTA and CDR2 FQGNSA.

Only one count was recorded for this clone. CDR3 sequence (DNA): TGTGCCAGCAGTTTCCGACGACTAGCGGGATTAACCTACGAGCAGTACTTC. Encoded protein: CASSFRRLAGLTYEQYF. J is TRBJ2-7 and V is TRBV27, with TRBD2 matching over 11 bases. Trimming cost V 3 bases and J 2 bases; bases outside gene matches: 9. This CDR3 region has 17 residues. Germline V gene sequence: CDR1 MNHEY, CDR2 SMNVEV (reference sequence).

The V and J genes are TRBV25-1 and TRBJ2-5; TRBD2 matches at 7 bases. Looked up from germline, CDR1 is MGHDK and CDR2 is SYGVNS. The CDR3 sequence is 15 residues long. Trimming removed 0 bases from V and 4 bases from J; junction bases left unmatched: 5. The CDR3 nucleotides read TGTGCCAGCAGTGAATATATAGGGAGGGCAGAGACCCAGTACTTC. Protein product: CASSEYIGRAETQYF.

The sample holds one count of this clone. The chain is built from TRBV19 and TRBJ1-1, with TRBD1 as a possible D gene (5 bases). From germline, CDR1 is LNHDA and CDR2 SQIVND (reference sequence). The CDR3 totals 13 residues. Trimming left V 4 bases short and J 2 bases short, with 8 bases between. CDR3 in DNA: TGTGCCAGTAGTACAGGGTTTAACACTGAAGCTTTCTTT. Its translation is CASSTGFNTEAFF.

The chain has TRBV18 and TRBJ2-5; D is undetermined. The CDR3 has 14 residues. V was shortened by 3 bases and J by 7 bases, with 15 bases between the two germline ends. The germline V gene encodes CDR1 KGHSH and CDR2 LQKENI. CDR3 DNA: TGTGCCAGCTCACCTGGCGCCCAGGAACGGACCCAGTACTTC. This sequence encodes CASSPGAQERTQYF. The entire variable domain, with the rest obtained from reference TRBV18 and TRBJ2-5, is as follows: NAGVMQNPRHLVRRRGQEARLRCSPMKGHSHVYWYRQLPEEGLKFMVYLQKENIIDESGMPKERFSAEFPKEGPSILRIQQVVRGDSAAYFCASSPGAQERTQYFGPGTRLLVL.

The chain joins TRBV4-2 to TRBJ1-5, with a possible D match to TRBD1 (5 bases). CDR3 length: 14 amino acids. The V end was cut by 0 bases, the J end by 8 bases, with 11 bases between. Germline V gene sequence: CDR1 LGHNA, CDR2 YNFKEQ. The CDR3 sequence is CASSQDRGGEPQHF. The CDR3 coding sequence is TGTGCCAGCAGCCAAGATAGGGGTGGAGAGCCCCAGCATTTT.

The rearrangement joins TRBV4-2 to TRBJ2-5; TRBD2 matches at 12 bases. Germline values: CDR1 LGHNA, CDR2 YNFKEQ. The ends lost 0 bases at V and 1 base at J; junction bases unmatched: 3. The CDR3 has 17 amino acids. CDR3 region: CASSQEVLAGGQETQYF. CDR3 coding DNA: TGTGCCAGCAGCCAAGAGGTACTAGCGGGAGGCCAAGAGACCCAGTACTTC.

The genes are TRBV15 and TRBJ2-3; no reliable D call. V gave up 1 base and J gave up 0 bases, with 8 bases separating them. The CDR3 totals 15 residues. Germline-derived CDR1 and CDR2 are LNHNV and YYDKDF (reference sequence). As DNA, the CDR3 is TGTGCCACCAGCAGAGCTAAGTTCAGCACAGATACGCAGTATTTT. Its protein is CATSRAKFSTDTQYF.

V and J are TRBV10-2 and TRBJ1-6; the D is unclear. The CDR3 runs 13 residues. V was shortened by 3 bases and J by 13 bases, with 13 bases between the two germline ends. The germline gives CDR1 WSHSY, CDR2 SAAADI. In DNA form, the CDR3 reads TGCGCCAGCAGTGAATATGAGGAGGAGCCCCTCCACTTT. Translating gives CASSEYEEEPLHF.

The chain links TRBV14 to TRBJ2-5, with TRBD1 matching 10 bases. The germline CDR1 and CDR2 sequences are SGHDN and FVKESK. The CDR3 consists of 15 residues. With V trimmed by 4 bases and J by 5 bases, 7 bases remained unmatched. The CDR3 protein is CASSPWTGGRETQYF. Here the CDR3 DNA reads TGTGCCAGCAGCCCCTGGACAGGGGGGAGGGAGACCCAGTACTTC.

This clone was seen a single time. V and J are TRBV5-1 and TRBJ2-2, with 7 bases identical to TRBD2. J lost 4 bases, V lost 0 bases, and 3 bases had no gene match. Germline CDR1 reads SGHRS; CDR2 reads YFSETQ. This CDR3 comprises 15 residues. The CDR3 DNA reads as TGCGCCAGCAGCTTGGGTAGCGGGCGCACCGGGGAGCTGTTTTTT. This encodes CASSLGSGRTGELFF.

This rearrangement joins TRBV5-1 to TRBJ1-2, with D uncertain. The CDR3 contains 15 residues. Per the germline V gene, CDR1 is SGHRS and CDR2 is YFSETQ. V was pared by 0 bases and J by 3 bases, with 12 bases between. The CDR3 nucleotides read TGCGCCAGCAGCTTGGCCCCGGAGAGTGACTATGGCTACACCTTC. This translates into CASSLAPESDYGYTF. Looking up the rest from reference TRBV5-1 and TRBJ1-2 gives the full variable domain: KAGVTQTPRYLIKTRGQQVTLSCSPISGHRSVSWYQQTPGQGLQFLFEYFSETQRNKGNFPGRFSGRQFSNSRSEMNVSTLELGDSALYLCASSLAPESDYGYTFGSGTRLTVV.

The genes are TRBV18 and TRBJ1-1; D gene uncertain. The V end lost 0 bases, the J end lost 4 bases, and 9 bases lay between the germline ends. The CDR3 totals 14 residues. Germline loops: CDR1 KGHSH, CDR2 LQKENI. CDR3 loop: CASSPPGGGTEAFF. As DNA, the CDR3 is TGTGCCAGCTCACCACCCGGAGGTGGCACTGAAGCTTTCTTT.

V is TRBV3-1 (or the pseudogene TRBV3-2) and J is TRBJ1-1; D is undetermined. The CDR3 is 12 amino acids. Germline V lookup: CDR1 LGHDT, CDR2 YNNKEL (reference sequence). The V end was cut by 2 bases, the J end by 12 bases, with 13 bases between. This chain's CDR3 is CASSQPPLTTFF. CDR3 nucleotides: TGTGCCAGCAGCCAACCACCGTTAACAACTTTCTTT.

Of note for this clone: One end of the junction fails to match germline, which may point to a read error. V usage is TRBV6-5 and J usage is TRBJ2-2; no definite D call. CDR1 MNHEY and CDR2 SVGAGI come from the germline V gene. This CDR3 contains 13 residues. The DNA of the CDR3 is TGTGCCAGCAGTAACTCCGGGACCGGGGAGCTGTTTTTT. As protein: CASSNSGTGELFF.

The V gene is TRBV7-8, the J gene TRBJ2-1; 12 bases fit TRBD2. Germline CDR1 is SGHVS and CDR2 is FQNEAQ. The junction had 14 bases not matched to a gene; V was cut back by 5 bases and J by 9 bases. CDR3 size: 17 residues. The CDR3 bases are TGTGCCAGCAGCCCGGGGGTTCTAGCGGGAGGGTCGAGTGAGCAGTTCTTC. It encodes CASSPGVLAGGSSEQFF.

This rearrangement joins TRBV10-2 to TRBJ2-5; tentative D call: TRBD2 (5 bases). The CDR3 has 13 amino acids. From germline, CDR1 is WSHSY and CDR2 SAAADI. The V end lost 8 bases, the J end lost 5 bases, and 15 bases lay between the germline ends. The CDR3 DNA follows: TGCGCCAGCTGTTCGCGGGCTGGCGAGACCCAGTACTTC. Amino acid sequence: CASCSRAGETQYF.

This chain links TRBV7-2 with TRBJ1-5; D unclear. The germline V gene has CDR1 SGHTA and CDR2 FQGNSA. The CDR3 runs 13 residues. Trimming removed 3 bases at V and 3 bases at J, with 6 bases between. Written as DNA, the CDR3 is TGTGCCAGCAGCTTGGACTACAATCAGCCCCAGCATTTT. Translating gives CASSLDYNQPQHF.

The chain joins TRBV5-1 to TRBJ2-7, with 7 positions matching TRBD1. CDR1 SGHRS and CDR2 YFSETQ come from the germline V gene. The V and J ends lost 5 bases and 7 bases, in that order; junction bases with no gene match: 15. The CDR3 consists of 15 residues. The CDR3 DNA reads as TGCGCCAGCAGACGCACTGGACAGGACCTGGGGGAGCAGTACTTC. Amino acid sequence: CASRRTGQDLGEQYF. The full variable domain, completed using reference TRBV5-1 and TRBJ2-7, is KAGVTQTPRYLIKTRGQQVTLSCSPISGHRSVSWYQQTPGQGLQFLFEYFSETQRNKGNFPGRFSGRQFSNSRSEMNVSTLELGDSALYLCASRRTGQDLGEQYFGPGTRLTVT.

The chain carries TRBV19 and TRBJ2-5; D might be TRBD1 (6 bases). V gave up 4 bases and J gave up 5 bases, with 17 bases separating them. There are 15 residues in the CDR3. Germline V gives CDR1 LNHDA, CDR2 SQIVND (reference sequence). CDR3 residues: CASSKTGLGMETQYF. The CDR3 coding sequence is TGTGCCAGTAGTAAGACAGGCCTTGGGATGGAGACCCAGTACTTC.

This chain connects TRBV19 to TRBJ1-2, with D hard to call. The CDR3 runs 15 residues. Trimming shortened V by 0 bases and J by 4 bases, and 12 bases separated the two germline ends. Germline CDR1 LNHDA, CDR2 SQIVND (reference sequence). This CDR3 reads CASSIDQSESYGYTF. The CDR3 DNA reads as TGTGCCAGTAGTATAGATCAAAGCGAGAGCTATGGCTACACCTTC.

This sequence joins TRBV19 and TRBJ1-1; weak D call: TRBD1 (6 bases). Germline CDR1 reads LNHDA; CDR2 reads SQIVND (reference sequence). The CDR3 totals 14 residues. The V and J ends lost 5 bases and 1 base respectively, with 11 bases between them. The CDR3 here is CASSLTGTNTEAFF. CDR3 nucleotides: TGTGCCAGTAGTCTAACAGGGACGAACACTGAAGCTTTCTTT.

This clone is a singleton in its sample. The chain employs TRBV19 and TRBJ1-2; D might be TRBD1 (5 bases). The length of the CDR3 is 14 residues. CDR1 LNHDA and CDR2 SQIVND come from the germline V gene (reference sequence). V shed 5 bases and J shed 6 bases, with 16 bases lying between them. The CDR3 DNA reads as TGTGCCAGTAGTGTCTCCGGCAGGGTCAATGGCTACACCTTC. Protein product: CASSVSGRVNGYTF.

The chain has TRBV18 and TRBJ1-5, with 9 bases aligning to TRBD1. This CDR3 is 16 amino acids long. The V segment lost 3 bases and the J segment 4 bases; nucleotides outside the gene matches: 7. CDR1 and CDR2 (germline): KGHSH, LQKENI. The CDR3 nucleotides are TGTGCCAGCTCACCCTTGGGGGGACAGGGTAATCAGCCCCAGCATTTT. It encodes CASSPLGGQGNQPQHF.

J is TRBJ1-1 and V is TRBV12-3 or TRBV12-4; D is ambiguous. The CDR3 is 13 amino acids. V was cut by 6 bases and J by 3 bases, with 11 bases left in between. The CDR3 region is CASRRRLDTEAFF. The CDR3 DNA reads as TGTGCCAGCAGGAGGCGATTGGACACTGAAGCTTTCTTT.

The CDR3 DNA reads TGTGCCAGCACCCAAGGGGCTTCTGGGGCCAACGTCCTGACTTTC. This codes for CASTQGASGANVLTF. The genes are TRBV7-9 and TRBJ2-6, with D maybe TRBD1 (5 bases). CDR1 is SEHNR and CDR2 is FQNEAQ in the germline V gene (reference sequence). Trimming took off 7 bases at V and 1 base at J, with 11 bases between the two ends. This CDR3 comprises 15 residues. Looking up the rest from reference TRBV7-9 and TRBJ2-6 gives the full variable domain: DTGVSQNPRHKITKRGQNVTFRCDPISEHNRLYWYRQTLGQGPEFLTYFQNEAQLEKSRLLSDRFSAERPKGSFSTLEIQRTEQGDSAMYLCASTQGASGANVLTFGAGSRLTVL.

The gene calls are TRBV6-5 and TRBJ1-5; D is unresolved. This CDR3 is built from 13 residues. CDR1 and CDR2 (germline): MNHEY, SVGAGI. Trimming took 4 bases from V and 3 from J, leaving 7 bases between them. The DNA of the CDR3 is TGTGCCAGCAGTTCAGGACTCAATCAGCCCCAGCATTTT. Translated: CASSSGLNQPQHF.

The rearrangement links TRBV25-1 to TRBJ2-5, with TRBD1 matching over 7 bases. Germline CDR1 reads MGHDK; CDR2 reads SYGVNS. This CDR3 is built from 17 residues. The J segment lost 3 bases and the V segment lost 3 bases, leaving 13 bases of the junction unmatched. CDR3 DNA: TGTGCCAGCAGTGAGAAAGGGTCGGGACAGACTAAAGAGACCCAGTACTTC. Translated: CASSEKGSGQTKETQYF.

This clone was found a few times. This chain connects TRBV9 to TRBJ2-3; 11 nucleotides agree with TRBD2. The CDR3 is 16 amino acids. With V trimmed by 0 bases and J by 10 bases, 10 bases remained unmatched. Germline V gene sequence: CDR1 SGDLS, CDR2 YYNGEE. CDR3 amino acids: CASSVELTSGTLSQYF. CDR3 nucleotides: TGTGCCAGCAGCGTAGAGCTGACTAGCGGGACTCTTTCGCAGTATTTT.